This T cell receptor (beta chain) was observed in a study of T cell responses to AZD1222 COVID-19 vaccine. Study-wide points: Spike-wide vaccine-associated CD4 TCRs dominated at 160-218 and 743-854. Sampled repertoires all dated from after the peak T cell response.

In the case of this clone: Its antigen is currently unknown.

Clones were read by immunoSEQ multiplex PCR, and TCRdb kept only the in-frame ones, dropping some. The table shows approximately 180,000 clones, with over 80% occurring only once. This sample comprised peripheral blood, obtained 28 days after the second dose of the MenACWY control vaccine. The receptor was isolated from an adult who received the MenACWY meningococcal vaccine as a control.

In nucleotides, the CDR3 is TGTGCCAGCTCTTTTCCCGGGACCTCTAATTACGAGCAGTACTTC. Its protein is CASSFPGTSNYEQYF. This chain joins TRBV18 and TRBJ2-7, with D possibly called TRBD1 or TRBD2 (5 bases each). Germline V CDR1 and CDR2: KGHSH, LQKENI. CDR3 length equals 15 residues. V was clipped by 6 bases and J by 4 bases, with 19 bases between them.